This T cell receptor beta chain was retrieved from a study of shared clonotypes between healthy human individuals. Study results and caveats: Between four donors, naive CD4 clonotypes were shared at a level of about 5%.

The table came from immunoSEQ multiplex PCR; TCRdb's copy has only in-frame clones and leaves some out. In the table there are approximately 2,000,000 clones, around 92% of which are singletons. Remarks on this clone: Its antigen is not known.

V gave up 11 bases and J gave up 9 bases; unmatched junction bases: 2. CDR3 length: 9 amino acids. Germline CDR1 MNHEY, CDR2 SMNVEV (reference sequence). Input material: naive CD4+ T cells from PBMCs. The subset: CD45RA+ positively selected. The receptor was isolated from a young man in good health. Some clones in this sample may be carry-over from other donors' samples. The gene calls are TRBV27 and TRBJ2-5; 8 nucleotides line up with TRBD2. This CDR3 is CAPGGAQYF. In DNA, the CDR3 is TGTGCCCCCGGGGGGGCCCAGTACTTC.